What follows describes a single T cell receptor (beta chain). The source of the sample is a study of blood T cell repertoires in COVID-19. At the level of the study: COVID-19 samples, acute and convalescent, were from the United States, Italy and Spain.

Profiling relied on immunoSEQ multiplex PCR, and the TCRdb table lists in-frame clones only, not all of them. Seen here are 250,000 to 300,000 clones, approximately 89% observed once, and the top ten hold 2.9%. Germline V lookup: CDR1 MDHEN, CDR2 SYDVKM. The CDR3 has 15 residues. The V end was cut by 5 bases, the J end by 4 bases, with 17 bases between. The sample consisted of PBMCs or T cells enriched from blood (not recorded which). This clonotype originated in a woman aged 50 to 65 who had been exposed to COVID-19. The chain links TRBV28 to TRBJ2-5, with TRBD2 as a possible D gene (7 bases). CDR3 bases: TGTGCCAGCAGTCAACCCGCTAGGGGGGGAGAGACCCAGTACTTC. Residues: CASSQPARGGETQYF. Full variable domain (rest looked up from reference TRBV28 and TRBJ2-5): DVKVTQSSRYLVKRTGEKVFLECVQDMDHENMFWYRQDPGLGLRLIYFSYDVKMKEKGDIPEGYSVSREKKERFSLILESASTNQTSMYLCASSQPARGGETQYFGPGTRLLVL.